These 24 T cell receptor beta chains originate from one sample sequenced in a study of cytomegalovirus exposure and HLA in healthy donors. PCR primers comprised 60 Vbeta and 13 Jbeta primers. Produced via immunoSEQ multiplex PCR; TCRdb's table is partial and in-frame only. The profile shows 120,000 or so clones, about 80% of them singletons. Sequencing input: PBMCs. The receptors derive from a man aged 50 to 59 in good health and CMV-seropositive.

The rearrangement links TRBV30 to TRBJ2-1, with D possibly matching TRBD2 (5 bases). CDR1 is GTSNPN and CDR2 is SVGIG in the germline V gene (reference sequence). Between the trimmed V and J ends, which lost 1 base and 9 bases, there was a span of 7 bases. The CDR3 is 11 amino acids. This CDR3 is CAWSGRTEQFF. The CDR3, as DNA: TGTGCCTGGAGTGGGAGGACTGAGCAGTTCTTC.

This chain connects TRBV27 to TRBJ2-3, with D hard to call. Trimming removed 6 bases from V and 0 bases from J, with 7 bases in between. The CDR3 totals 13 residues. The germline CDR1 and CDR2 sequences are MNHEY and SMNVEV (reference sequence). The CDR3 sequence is CASRSPSTDTQYF. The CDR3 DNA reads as TGTGCCAGCAGGTCCCCTAGCACAGATACGCAGTATTTT.

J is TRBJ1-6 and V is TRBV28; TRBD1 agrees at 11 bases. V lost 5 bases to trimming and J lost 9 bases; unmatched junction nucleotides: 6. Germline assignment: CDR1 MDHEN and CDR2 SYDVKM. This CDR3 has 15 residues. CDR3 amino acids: CASSTGGTGGSPLHF. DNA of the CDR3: TGTGCCAGCAGTACTGGCGGGACAGGGGGTTCACCCCTCCACTTT.

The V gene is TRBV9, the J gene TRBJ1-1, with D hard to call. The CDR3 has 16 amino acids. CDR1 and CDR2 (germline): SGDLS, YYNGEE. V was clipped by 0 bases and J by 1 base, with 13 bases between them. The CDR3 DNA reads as TGTGCCAGCAGCGTAGAGGGAGGGAGGTCGAACACTGAAGCTTTCTTT. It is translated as CASSVEGGRSNTEAFF.

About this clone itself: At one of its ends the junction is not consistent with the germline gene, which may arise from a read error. The CDR3 DNA reads as TGTGCCAGCAGCTTAGAAACATACGGACAAGGATTACTTTTTTTT. This codes for CASSLETYGQGLLFF. The chain has TRBV7-9 and TRBJ1-1; D is perhaps TRBD1 (5 bases). Looked up from germline, CDR1 is SEHNR and CDR2 is FQNEAQ (reference sequence). CDR3 size: 15 residues.

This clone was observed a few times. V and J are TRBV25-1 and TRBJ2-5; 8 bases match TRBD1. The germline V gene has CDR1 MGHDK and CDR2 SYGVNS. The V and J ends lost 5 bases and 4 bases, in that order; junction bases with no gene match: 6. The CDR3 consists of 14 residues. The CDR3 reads CASSKDRGRETQYF. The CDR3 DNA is TGTGCCAGCAGTAAAGACAGGGGTCGAGAGACCCAGTACTTC.

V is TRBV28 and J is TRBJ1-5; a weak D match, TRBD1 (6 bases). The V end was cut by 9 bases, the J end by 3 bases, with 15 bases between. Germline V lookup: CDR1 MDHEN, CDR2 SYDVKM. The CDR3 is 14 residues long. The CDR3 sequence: CASKKQGNNQPQHF. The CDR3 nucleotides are TGTGCCAGTAAAAAACAGGGTAACAATCAGCCCCAGCATTTT.

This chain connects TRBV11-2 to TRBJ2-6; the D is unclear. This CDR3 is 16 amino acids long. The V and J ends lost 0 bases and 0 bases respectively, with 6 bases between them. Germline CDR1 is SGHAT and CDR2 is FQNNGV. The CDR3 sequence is CASSLDPYSGANVLTF. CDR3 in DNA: TGTGCCAGCAGCTTAGATCCGTACTCTGGGGCCAACGTCCTGACTTTC.

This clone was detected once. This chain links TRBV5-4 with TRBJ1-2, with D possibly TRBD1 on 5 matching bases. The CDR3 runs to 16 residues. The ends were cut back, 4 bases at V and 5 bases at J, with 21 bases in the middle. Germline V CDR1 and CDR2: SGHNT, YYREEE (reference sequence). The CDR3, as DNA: TGTGCCAGCAGCCGAGGAGGGGCCTCGGATCGTTATGGCTACACCTTC. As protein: CASSRGGASDRYGYTF. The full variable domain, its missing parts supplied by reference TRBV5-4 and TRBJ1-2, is ETGVTQSPTHLIKTRGQQVTLRCSSQSGHNTVSWYQQALGQGPQFIFQYYREEENGRGNFPPRFSGLQFPNYSSELNVNALELDDSALYLCASSRGGASDRYGYTFGSGTRLTVV.

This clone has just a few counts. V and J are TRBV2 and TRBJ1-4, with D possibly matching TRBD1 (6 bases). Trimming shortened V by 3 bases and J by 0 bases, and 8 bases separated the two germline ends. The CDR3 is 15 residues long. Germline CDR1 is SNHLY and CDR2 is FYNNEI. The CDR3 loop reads CASSEAGATNEKLFF. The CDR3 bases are TGTGCCAGCAGTGAGGCAGGGGCAACTAATGAAAAACTGTTTTTT.

The CDR3: CASSRAGAYTDTQYF. DNA for the CDR3: TGTGCCAGCAGTCGAGCGGGGGCTTACACAGATACGCAGTATTTT. This chain uses TRBV6-5 with TRBJ2-3; 8 nucleotides match TRBD2. J gave up 2 bases and V 5 bases, and 6 bases lay outside the gene matches. Germline V CDR1 and CDR2: MNHEY, SVGAGI. This CDR3 region has 15 residues.

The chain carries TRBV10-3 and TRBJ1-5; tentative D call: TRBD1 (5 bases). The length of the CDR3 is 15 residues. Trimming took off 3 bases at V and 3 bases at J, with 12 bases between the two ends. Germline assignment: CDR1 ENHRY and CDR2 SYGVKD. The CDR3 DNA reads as TGTGCCATCAGTGATACCAGGGAAGACAATCAGCCCCAGCATTTT. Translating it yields CAISDTREDNQPQHF.

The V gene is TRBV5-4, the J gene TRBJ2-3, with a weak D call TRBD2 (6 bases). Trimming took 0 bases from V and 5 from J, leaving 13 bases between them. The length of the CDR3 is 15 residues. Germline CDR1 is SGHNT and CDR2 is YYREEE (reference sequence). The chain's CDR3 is CASSLGGESRDTQYF. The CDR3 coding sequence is TGTGCCAGCAGCTTGGGCGGGGAATCCAGAGATACGCAGTATTTT.

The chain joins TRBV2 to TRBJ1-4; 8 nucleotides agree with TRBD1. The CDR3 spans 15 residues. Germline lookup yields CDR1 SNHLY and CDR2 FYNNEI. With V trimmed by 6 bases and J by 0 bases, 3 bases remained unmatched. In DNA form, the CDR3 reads TGTGCCAGCAGGGGGGACAGGACAACTAATGAAAAACTGTTTTTT. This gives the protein CASRGDRTTNEKLFF.

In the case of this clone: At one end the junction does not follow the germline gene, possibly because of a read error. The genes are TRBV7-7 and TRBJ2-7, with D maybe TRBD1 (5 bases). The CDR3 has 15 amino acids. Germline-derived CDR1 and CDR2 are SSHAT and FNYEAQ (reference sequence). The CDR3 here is CASSLQAGLSYEQYF. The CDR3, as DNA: TGTGCTAGCAGCTTACAGGCAGGGCTCTCCTACGAGCAGTACTTC.

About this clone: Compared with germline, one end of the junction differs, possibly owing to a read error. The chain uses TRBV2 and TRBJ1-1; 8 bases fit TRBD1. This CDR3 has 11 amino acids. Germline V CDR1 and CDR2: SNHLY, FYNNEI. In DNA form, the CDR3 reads TGTGCCAGCACCCTGGGGGGACAGGCAATCTTT. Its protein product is CASTLGGQAIF. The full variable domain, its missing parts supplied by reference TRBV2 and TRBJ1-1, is EPEVTQTPSHQVTQMGQEVILRCVPISNHLYFYWYRQILGQKVEFLVSFYNNEISEKSEIFDDQFSVERPDGSNFTLKIRSTKLEDSAMYFCASTLGGQAIFGQGTRLTVV.

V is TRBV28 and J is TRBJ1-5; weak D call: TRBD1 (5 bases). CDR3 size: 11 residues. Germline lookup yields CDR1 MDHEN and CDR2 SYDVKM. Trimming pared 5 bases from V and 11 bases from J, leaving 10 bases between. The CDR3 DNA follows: TGTGCCAGCAGTGACAGTAGGGCCCAGCATTTT. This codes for CASSDSRAQHF.

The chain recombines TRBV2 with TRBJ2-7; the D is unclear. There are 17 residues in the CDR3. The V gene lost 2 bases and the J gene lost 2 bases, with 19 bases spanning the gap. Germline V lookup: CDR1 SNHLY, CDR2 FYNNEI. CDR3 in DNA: TGTGCCAGCAGTGAAAATTGGCGGCCATTCGACCCCTACGAGCAGTACTTC. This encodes CASSENWRPFDPYEQYF.

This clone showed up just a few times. The CDR3 spells CASSYNRVEYF. The CDR3, as DNA: TGTGCCAGCAGCTATAACAGGGTTGAGTACTTC. This chain connects TRBV28 to TRBJ2-4; tentatively, D is TRBD1 (6 bases). The CDR3 sequence is 11 residues long. Germline V gene data show CDR1 as MDHEN and CDR2 as SYDVKM. Trimming pared 6 bases from V and 14 bases from J, leaving 14 bases between.

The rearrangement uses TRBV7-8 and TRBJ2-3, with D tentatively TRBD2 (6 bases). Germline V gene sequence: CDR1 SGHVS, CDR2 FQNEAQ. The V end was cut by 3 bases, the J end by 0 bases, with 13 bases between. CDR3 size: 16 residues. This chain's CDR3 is CASSFGGTSSTDTQYF. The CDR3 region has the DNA TGTGCCAGCAGCTTTGGCGGGACTTCTAGCACAGATACGCAGTATTTT.

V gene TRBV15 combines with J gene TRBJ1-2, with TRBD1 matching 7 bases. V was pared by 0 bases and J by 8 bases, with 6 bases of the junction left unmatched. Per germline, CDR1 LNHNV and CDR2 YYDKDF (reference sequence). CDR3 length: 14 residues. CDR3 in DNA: TGTGCCACCAGCAGAGACACAGGGGTGAGCGGCTACACCTTC. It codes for CATSRDTGVSGYTF.

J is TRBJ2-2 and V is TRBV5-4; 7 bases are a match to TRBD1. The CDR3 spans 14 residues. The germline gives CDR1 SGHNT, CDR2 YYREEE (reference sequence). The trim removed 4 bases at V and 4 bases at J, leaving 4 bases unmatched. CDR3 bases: TGTGCCAGCAGCCCACGGACAGGCACCGGGGAGCTGTTTTTT. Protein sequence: CASSPRTGTGELFF.

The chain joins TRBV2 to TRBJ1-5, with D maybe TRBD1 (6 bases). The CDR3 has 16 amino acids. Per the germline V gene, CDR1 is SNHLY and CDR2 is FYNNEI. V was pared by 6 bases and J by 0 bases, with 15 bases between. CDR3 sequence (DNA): TGTGCCAGCAGCTTTCGTGCAGGGGTTAGCAATCAGCCCCAGCATTTT. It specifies CASSFRAGVSNQPQHF.

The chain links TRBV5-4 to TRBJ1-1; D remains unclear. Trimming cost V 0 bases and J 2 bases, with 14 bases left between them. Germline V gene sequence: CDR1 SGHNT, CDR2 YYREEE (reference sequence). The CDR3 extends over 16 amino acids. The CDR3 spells CASSLGTAGINTEAFF. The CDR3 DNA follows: TGTGCCAGCAGCTTGGGGACCGCCGGGATAAACACTGAAGCTTTCTTT.